Listed below are T cell receptor beta chains from one sample, sequenced in a study of blood T cell repertoires in COVID-19. The data were produced by immunoSEQ multiplex PCR, yet TCRdb's version contains in-frame clones alone and is incomplete. The sample has roughly 68,000 clones, roughly 87% seen once. Sequences were obtained from peripheral blood. These receptors all stem from a man in his fifties or sixties with acute or convalescent COVID-19. CDR3s include the opening cysteine and the closing phenylalanine or tryptophan. A D gene is named only where the DNA matches it firmly. Clone size, where shown, is once, few, many, or a class for clones that have expanded.

CDR3 protein: CASSQDLSGGPQETQYF; CDR3 DNA: TGTGCCAGCAGCCAAGATTTGTCGGGGGGCCCTCAAGAGACCCAGTACTTC; V gene: TRBV4-2; clone size: once; D gene: .; J gene: TRBJ2-5
CDR3 protein: CASSLVVRVYEQYF; CDR3 DNA: TGTGCCAGCAGCTTAGTCGTCAGGGTCTACGAGCAGTACTTC; V gene: TRBV11-2; clone size: .; D gene: .; J gene: TRBJ2-7
CDR3 protein: CASSLPARTAGANVLTF; CDR3 DNA: TGTGCCAGCAGTTTACCTGCCCGGACAGCTGGGGCCAACGTCCTGACTTTC; V gene: TRBV28; clone size: .; D gene: .; J gene: TRBJ2-6
CDR3 protein: CASSQDRRSYSNQPQHF; CDR3 DNA: TGCGCCAGCAGCCAAGATCGGCGGTCTTATAGCAATCAGCCCCAGCATTTT; V gene: TRBV4-1; clone size: .; D gene: .; J gene: TRBJ1-5
CDR3 protein: CASRFAGNYGYTF; CDR3 DNA: TGTGCCAGTAGGTTTGCAGGGAACTATGGCTACACCTTC; V gene: TRBV19; clone size: .; D gene: .; J gene: TRBJ1-2
CDR3 protein: CASSLGTAYEQYF; CDR3 DNA: TGTGCCAGCAGTTTGGGGACAGCCTACGAGCAGTACTTC; V gene: TRBV27; clone size: once; D gene: TRBD1; J gene: TRBJ2-7
CDR3 protein: CASSPGTGEETQYF; CDR3 DNA: TGTGCCAGCAGCCCAGGGACAGGGGAAGAGACCCAGTACTTC; V gene: TRBV11-2; clone size: few; D gene: TRBD1; J gene: TRBJ2-5
CDR3 protein: CSVEGSNYGYTF; CDR3 DNA: TGCAGCGTTGAAGGCAGTAACTATGGCTACACCTTC; V gene: TRBV29-1; clone size: .; D gene: .; J gene: TRBJ1-2
CDR3 protein: CSVEELAGSDTQYF; CDR3 DNA: TGCAGCGTTGAAGAACTAGCGGGGTCCGATACGCAGTATTTT; V gene: TRBV29-1; clone size: .; D gene: TRBD2; J gene: TRBJ2-3
CDR3 protein: CASSSYYEQYF; CDR3 DNA: TGTGCCAGCAGTTCCTACTACGAGCAGTACTTC; V gene: TRBV12-3/TRBV12-4; clone size: .; D gene: .; J gene: TRBJ2-7
CDR3 protein: CASGGTYYGYTF; CDR3 DNA: TGCGCCAGCGGCGGGACTTACTATGGCTACACCTTC; V gene: TRBV10-2; clone size: once; D gene: .; J gene: TRBJ1-2
CDR3 protein: CASRQVGGSTGELFF; CDR3 DNA: TGTGCCAGCAGACAGGTCGGGGGAAGCACCGGGGAGCTGTTTTTT; V gene: TRBV3-1/TRBV3-2; clone size: once; D gene: .; J gene: TRBJ2-2
CDR3 protein: CATSDPAGADTQYF; CDR3 DNA: TGTGCCACCAGTGATCCAGCGGGGGCCGATACGCAGTATTTT; V gene: TRBV24-1; clone size: .; D gene: TRBD2; J gene: TRBJ2-3
CDR3 protein: CASSLTQGGTNAINEQFF; CDR3 DNA: TGTGCCAGCAGCTTAACCCAGGGGGGAACCAACGCCATCAATGAGCAGTTCTTC; V gene: TRBV11-3; clone size: .; D gene: .; J gene: TRBJ2-1
CDR3 protein: CASSEAGGGLYATNEKLFF; CDR3 DNA: TGTGCCAGCAGTGAAGCGGGGGGGGGCTTATACGCAACTAATGAAAAACTGTTTTTT; V gene: TRBV6-1; clone size: .; D gene: .; J gene: TRBJ1-4
CDR3 protein: CASSGGPNTGELFF; CDR3 DNA: TGTGCCAGCAGCGGAGGACCGAACACCGGGGAGCTGTTTTTT; V gene: TRBV7-2; clone size: .; D gene: .; J gene: TRBJ2-2
CDR3 protein: CAVPQGSNEQFF; CDR3 DNA: TGTGCCGTCCCACAGGGGTCCAATGAGCAGTTCTTC; V gene: TRBV7-9; clone size: .; D gene: TRBD1; J gene: TRBJ2-1
CDR3 protein: CASSQVPWGEPNSPLHF; CDR3 DNA: TGTGCCAGCAGCCAAGTCCCGTGGGGGGAACCGAATTCACCCCTCCACTTT; V gene: TRBV14; clone size: .; D gene: .; J gene: TRBJ1-6
CDR3 protein: CASSQQTSSAHTQYF; CDR3 DNA: TGTGCCAGCAGCCAACAGACTAGCTCCGCACATACGCAGTATTTT; V gene: TRBV3-1/TRBV3-2; clone size: .; D gene: TRBD2; J gene: TRBJ2-3
CDR3 protein: CASSLGGTGITTEAFF; CDR3 DNA: TGCGCCAGCAGCCTCGGCGGTACAGGGATTACCACTGAAGCTTTCTTT; V gene: TRBV5-1; clone size: .; D gene: .; J gene: TRBJ1-1
CDR3 protein: CATHGQGDTEAFF; CDR3 DNA: TGTGCCACCCATGGACAGGGGGACACTGAAGCTTTCTTT; V gene: TRBV10-3; clone size: once; D gene: TRBD1; J gene: TRBJ1-1
CDR3 protein: CASSQAQGGNQPQHF; CDR3 DNA: TGTGCCAGCAGCCAAGCACAGGGAGGCAATCAGCCCCAGCATTTT; V gene: TRBV3-1/TRBV3-2; clone size: .; D gene: .; J gene: TRBJ1-5
CDR3 protein: CASSQDLMGRSIYEQYF; CDR3 DNA: TGTGCCAGCAGCCAAGATCTAATGGGTAGGAGTATCTACGAGCAGTACTTC; V gene: TRBV3-1/TRBV3-2; clone size: .; D gene: .; J gene: TRBJ2-7
CDR3 protein: CASSTVPLAGPTDTQYF; CDR3 DNA: TGTGCCAGCAGCACCGTACCCCTAGCGGGCCCCACAGATACGCAGTATTTT; V gene: TRBV5-4; clone size: .; D gene: TRBD2; J gene: TRBJ2-3
CDR3 protein: CASSLGVTAYNEQFF; CDR3 DNA: TGTGCCAGCAGCTTAGGTGTTACTGCCTACAATGAGCAGTTCTTC; V gene: TRBV7-3; clone size: .; D gene: .; J gene: TRBJ2-1
CDR3 protein: CASSPGQNTEAFF; CDR3 DNA: TGTGCCAGCTCACCAGGGCAGAACACTGAAGCTTTCTTT; V gene: TRBV18; clone size: .; D gene: .; J gene: TRBJ1-1
CDR3 protein: CASSTWDSRDQPQHF; CDR3 DNA: TGTGCCAGCAGTACCTGGGACAGCCGCGATCAGCCCCAGCATTTT; V gene: TRBV27; clone size: few; D gene: TRBD1; J gene: TRBJ1-5
CDR3 protein: CASSYYLSQDEQYF; CDR3 DNA: TGTGCCAGCAGTTACTACCTGAGTCAGGACGAGCAGTACTTC; V gene: TRBV6-6; clone size: .; D gene: .; J gene: TRBJ2-7
CDR3 protein: CASSEESGNEQFF; CDR3 DNA: TGTGCCAGCAGTGAAGAATCGGGCAATGAGCAGTTCTTC; V gene: TRBV2; clone size: .; D gene: .; J gene: TRBJ2-1
CDR3 protein: CASSPDVLAGGTSTDTQYF; CDR3 DNA: TGTGCCAGCAGCCCCGACGTTTTAGCGGGGGGTACTAGCACAGATACGCAGTATTTT; V gene: TRBV7-2; clone size: .; D gene: TRBD2; J gene: TRBJ2-3
CDR3 protein: CASSSEGAAQPQHF; CDR3 DNA: TGTGCCAGCAGCTCTGAAGGGGCTGCTCAGCCCCAGCATTTT; V gene: TRBV7-9; clone size: .; D gene: .; J gene: TRBJ1-5
CDR3 protein: CAWSQGEHQPQHF; CDR3 DNA: TGTGCCTGGAGTCAGGGGGAGCATCAGCCCCAGCATTTT; V gene: TRBV30; clone size: .; D gene: TRBD1; J gene: TRBJ1-5
CDR3 protein: CASSQDGGGRTDTQYF; CDR3 DNA: TGTGCCAGCAGCCAAGATGGGGGGGGCCGGACAGATACGCAGTATTTT; V gene: TRBV3-1/TRBV3-2; clone size: .; D gene: .; J gene: TRBJ2-3
CDR3 protein: CASSPPDRSEQYF; CDR3 DNA: TGTGCCAGCAGCCCTCCCGACAGGAGCGAGCAGTACTTC; V gene: TRBV7-3; clone size: .; D gene: .; J gene: TRBJ2-7
CDR3 protein: CASSFNNSPLHF; CDR3 DNA: TGTGCCAGCAGCTTCAATAATTCACCCCTCCACTTT; V gene: TRBV7-2; clone size: .; D gene: .; J gene: TRBJ1-6
CDR3 protein: CASRDRALDYEQYF; CDR3 DNA: TGTGCCAGTCGGGACAGGGCTCTTGACTACGAGCAGTACTTC; V gene: TRBV6-5; clone size: .; D gene: TRBD1; J gene: TRBJ2-7
CDR3 protein: CASSVGQGITGELFF; CDR3 DNA: TGTGCCAGCAGCGTAGGACAGGGGATTACCGGGGAGCTGTTTTTT; V gene: TRBV9; clone size: once; D gene: TRBD1; J gene: TRBJ2-2
CDR3 protein: CASGLTGLGRFNSYEQYF; CDR3 DNA: TGTGCTAGTGGTTTGACGGGGTTGGGCAGGTTCAACTCCTACGAGCAGTACTTC; V gene: TRBV12-5; clone size: .; D gene: .; J gene: TRBJ2-7
CDR3 protein: CASSRPENTEAFF; CDR3 DNA: TGTGCCAGCAGCAGGCCGGAGAACACTGAAGCTTTCTTT; V gene: TRBV6-5; clone size: once; D gene: .; J gene: TRBJ1-1
CDR3 protein: CASSDPTGVNTEAFF; CDR3 DNA: TGTGCCAGCAGTGACCCGACAGGGGTGAACACTGAAGCTTTCTTT; V gene: TRBV2; clone size: .; D gene: TRBD1; J gene: TRBJ1-1
CDR3 protein: CSVRTGNNYGYTF; CDR3 DNA: TGCAGCGTTCGGACAGGGAACAACTATGGCTACACCTTC; V gene: TRBV29-1; clone size: .; D gene: TRBD1; J gene: TRBJ1-2
CDR3 protein: CSVGTGTGGGNTIYF; CDR3 DNA: TGCAGCGTTGGGACAGGGACAGGGGGAGGAAACACCATATATTTT; V gene: TRBV29-1; clone size: .; D gene: TRBD1; J gene: TRBJ1-3
CDR3 protein: CASSGTGFPYEQYF; CDR3 DNA: TGCGCCAGCAGTGGAACAGGGTTCCCCTACGAGCAGTACTTC; V gene: TRBV10-2; clone size: .; D gene: .; J gene: TRBJ2-7
CDR3 protein: CAISERGGGLEQYF; CDR3 DNA: TGTGCCATCAGTGAGAGGGGGGGTGGGCTCGAGCAGTACTTC; V gene: TRBV10-3; clone size: .; D gene: .; J gene: TRBJ2-7
CDR3 protein: CASSPGNSRSTDTQYF; CDR3 DNA: TGCGCCAGCAGCCCGGGGAATAGTAGAAGCACAGATACGCAGTATTTT; V gene: TRBV5-1; clone size: .; D gene: .; J gene: TRBJ2-3
CDR3 protein: CASSQITSGGVTDTQYF; CDR3 DNA: TGTGCCAGCAGCCAAATCACTAGCGGGGGGGTCACAGATACGCAGTATTTT; V gene: TRBV3-1/TRBV3-2; clone size: .; D gene: TRBD2; J gene: TRBJ2-3
CDR3 protein: CASRQGYEQYF; CDR3 DNA: TGTGCCAGTAGACAGGGTTACGAGCAGTACTTC; V gene: TRBV19; clone size: .; D gene: .; J gene: TRBJ2-7
CDR3 protein: CASSLVQDSYGYTF; CDR3 DNA: TGTGCCAGCAGCTTAGTTCAGGACAGCTATGGCTACACCTTC; V gene: TRBV7-9; clone size: .; D gene: .; J gene: TRBJ1-2
CDR3 protein: CASNPRDSSSGANVLTF; CDR3 DNA: TGCGCCAGCAACCCCAGGGACAGTTCCTCTGGGGCCAACGTCCTGACTTTC; V gene: TRBV4-1; clone size: .; D gene: TRBD1; J gene: TRBJ2-6
CDR3 protein: CASSVGVAGDETQYF; CDR3 DNA: TGTGCCAGCAGCGTAGGGGTAGCGGGGGATGAGACCCAGTACTTC; V gene: TRBV9; clone size: .; D gene: TRBD2; J gene: TRBJ2-5
CDR3 protein: CASSKIGEVAYEQYF; CDR3 DNA: TGCGCCAGCAGCAAAATAGGGGAAGTCGCGTACGAGCAGTACTTC; V gene: TRBV5-1; clone size: .; D gene: .; J gene: TRBJ2-7
CDR3 protein: CASRPRQGVNEKLFF; CDR3 DNA: TGCGCCAGCAGACCCCGTCAGGGGGTAAATGAAAAACTGTTTTTT; V gene: TRBV4-1; clone size: .; D gene: TRBD1; J gene: TRBJ1-4
CDR3 protein: CASSPGTGVYEQYF; CDR3 DNA: TGTGCCAGCAGCCCTGGGACGGGGGTCTACGAGCAGTACTTC; V gene: TRBV3-1/TRBV3-2; clone size: .; D gene: .; J gene: TRBJ2-7
CDR3 protein: CASSVGQGWNTQYF; CDR3 DNA: TGTGCCAGCAGCGTCGGACAGGGGTGGAATACGCAGTATTTT; V gene: TRBV9; clone size: .; D gene: TRBD1; J gene: TRBJ2-3
CDR3 protein: CASSLRGGANTEAFF; CDR3 DNA: TGTGCCAGCAGCTTGCGCGGGGGGGCGAACACTGAAGCTTTCTTT; V gene: TRBV5-6; clone size: .; D gene: .; J gene: TRBJ1-1
CDR3 protein: CASSKGLAGASYNEQFF; CDR3 DNA: TGTGCCAGCAGCAAGGGACTAGCGGGGGCTTCCTACAATGAGCAGTTCTTC; V gene: TRBV9; clone size: .; D gene: TRBD2; J gene: TRBJ2-1
CDR3 protein: CASSFGPQEQYF; CDR3 DNA: TGTGCCAGCAGTTTTGGGCCCCAAGAGCAGTACTTC; V gene: TRBV12-3/TRBV12-4; clone size: .; D gene: .; J gene: TRBJ2-7
CDR3 protein: CASSWTAPTEAFF; CDR3 DNA: TGTGCCAGCAGTTGGACTGCGCCCACTGAAGCTTTCTTT; V gene: TRBV12-3/TRBV12-4; clone size: once; D gene: .; J gene: TRBJ1-1
CDR3 protein: CSVPMAPDYGYTF; CDR3 DNA: TGCAGCGTCCCGATGGCACCAGACTATGGCTACACCTTC; V gene: TRBV29-1; clone size: .; D gene: .; J gene: TRBJ1-2